Shown below are 22 T cell receptor beta chains from a single sample sequenced in a study of blood T cell repertoires in COVID-19. Clones were read by immunoSEQ multiplex PCR, and TCRdb kept only the in-frame ones, dropping some. The sample has under 250,000 clones, about nine tenths seen once. The sample taken for sequencing was peripheral blood. These receptor sequences come from a man between 25 and 39 years old with COVID-19, enrolled during active disease.

In its sample, this clone was seen once. The chain has TRBV7-3 and TRBJ2-1; 8 bases match TRBD1. Germline CDR1 and CDR2: SGHTA and FQGTGA. Trimming at V came to 2 bases and at J to 7 bases, leaving 7 bases not matched to a gene. This CDR3 contains 15 residues. The CDR3 sequence is CASSLGQGVLNEQFF. CDR3 bases: TGTGCCAGCAGCTTAGGACAGGGTGTTTTGAATGAGCAGTTCTTC.

The rearrangement uses TRBV5-1 and TRBJ1-1; no clear D. The germline CDR1 and CDR2 sequences are SGHRS and YFSETQ. The CDR3 is 13 amino acids. Trimming cost V 0 bases and J 5 bases, with 8 bases left between them. The CDR3: CASSLAEWTEAFF. The CDR3 nucleotides are TGCGCCAGCAGCTTGGCTGAGTGGACTGAAGCTTTCTTT.

CDR3 in amino acids: CANPDKKSYNEQFF. The CDR3 DNA follows: TGCGCCAACCCGGACAAAAAGTCCTACAATGAGCAGTTCTTC. The rearrangement links TRBV5-1 to TRBJ2-1, with TRBD1 as a possible D gene (5 bases). The ends were cut back, 9 bases at V and 1 base at J, with 14 bases in the middle. CDR1 is SGHRS, CDR2 YFSETQ, per germline. This CDR3 contains 14 residues.

The rearrangement uses TRBV18 and TRBJ2-7; TRBD2 matches at 8 bases. This CDR3 is 13 amino acids long. Germline V gene data show CDR1 as KGHSH and CDR2 as LQKENI. V shed 6 bases, J shed 7 bases, and the junction held 8 bases outside the gene matches. Here the CDR3 reads CASSPGGALEQYF. In DNA, the CDR3 is TGTGCCAGCTCGCCCGGGGGGGCCCTTGAGCAGTACTTC. The full variable domain, completed using reference TRBV18 and TRBJ2-7, is NAGVMQNPRHLVRRRGQEARLRCSPMKGHSHVYWYRQLPEEGLKFMVYLQKENIIDESGMPKERFSAEFPKEGPSILRIQQVVRGDSAAYFCASSPGGALEQYFGPGTRLTVT.

The chain combines TRBV24-1 with TRBJ2-1, with D uncertain. The CDR3 extends over 16 amino acids. Per the germline V gene, CDR1 is KGHDR and CDR2 is SFDVKD. V lost 3 bases and J lost 4, with 15 bases in between. CDR3 sequence: CATSDSLASPYNEQFF. CDR3 in DNA: TGTGCCACCAGTGATAGCTTAGCTTCCCCTTACAATGAGCAGTTCTTC.

This clone came up a few times. This sequence joins TRBV7-7 and TRBJ2-2; 8 bases fit TRBD1. Germline V lookup: CDR1 SSHAT, CDR2 FNYEAQ (reference sequence). Germline trimming cut 4 bases from V and 8 bases from J; bases unmatched to any gene: 12. The CDR3 totals 16 residues. This CDR3 is CASSSGRGLSGGELFF. CDR3 bases: TGTGCCAGCAGCTCCGGCAGGGGGCTAAGTGGTGGGGAGCTGTTTTTT.

V and J are TRBV20-1 and TRBJ2-3, with 7 bases matching TRBD2. The V gene end was trimmed by 3 bases and the J gene end by 2 bases; junction bases not matched to a gene: 8. The V gene's germline CDR1 is DFQATT and CDR2 SNEGSKA (reference sequence). CDR3 length: 15 residues. In DNA, the CDR3 is TGCAGTGCTAGTAGGGAGGCGGGGGTCACAGATACGCAGTATTTT. Residues: CSASREAGVTDTQYF.

This sequence joins TRBV19 and TRBJ2-1; weak D call: TRBD1 (6 bases). The V gene's germline CDR1 is LNHDA and CDR2 SQIVND (reference sequence). V lost 0 bases and J lost 7, with 13 bases in between. The CDR3 spans 15 residues. CDR3 nucleotide sequence: TGTGCCAGTAGTATAGAGGGACACAGAAGGAATGAGCAGTTCTTC. As protein: CASSIEGHRRNEQFF.

The V and J genes are TRBV2 and TRBJ2-7, with D possibly being TRBD1 (5 bases). Germline CDR1 reads SNHLY; CDR2 reads FYNNEI. Trimming shortened V by 6 bases and J by 0 bases, and 15 bases separated the two germline ends. The CDR3 spans 15 residues. CDR3 loop: CASRVHRMTSYEQYF. In DNA form, the CDR3 reads TGTGCCAGCAGAGTGCACAGGATGACCTCCTACGAGCAGTACTTC.

The chain recombines TRBV6-5 with TRBJ2-5; D may be TRBD2 (6 bases). Germline assignment: CDR1 MNHEY and CDR2 SVGAGI. The CDR3 extends over 13 amino acids. Deletions cut 5 bases from V and 6 bases from J, with 13 bases between. CDR3 region: CASSPQGGKTQYF. The DNA of the CDR3 is TGTGCCAGCAGTCCCCAGGGCGGGAAGACCCAGTACTTC.

This sequence joins TRBV30 and TRBJ2-3; maybe TRBD1 (6 bases). Germline V CDR1 and CDR2: GTSNPN, SVGIG (reference sequence). With 5 bases removed from V and 0 bases from J, the gap between germline ends came to 15 bases. The CDR3 totals 15 residues. CDR3 coding DNA: TGTGCCTGGGGGCCGGGACAATCTAGCACAGATACGCAGTATTTT. It specifies CAWGPGQSSTDTQYF. Full variable domain (missing parts from reference TRBV30 and TRBJ2-3): SQTIHQWPATLVQPVGSPLSLECTVEGTSNPNLYWYRQAAGRGLQLLFYSVGIGQISSEVPQNLSASRPQDRQFILSSKKLLLSDSGFYLCAWGPGQSSTDTQYFGPGTRLTVL.

This rearrangement joins TRBV6-1 to TRBJ2-1, with no clear D. CDR3 length: 13 residues. Looked up from germline, CDR1 is MNHNS and CDR2 is SASEGT. With 0 bases removed from V and 11 bases from J, the gap between germline ends came to 11 bases. The CDR3 nucleotides are TGTGCCAGCAGTGAAGCGCGGCTGAATCAGCAGTTCTTC. This codes for CASSEARLNQQFF.

V and J are TRBV6-2 or TRBV6-3 and TRBJ2-3; 11 nucleotides match TRBD2. This CDR3 is built from 17 residues. Germline values: CDR1 MNHEY, CDR2 SVGEGT. The trim removed 2 bases at V and 4 bases at J, leaving 8 bases unmatched. CDR3 region: CASSYLLIAGGADTQYF. CDR3 coding DNA: TGTGCCAGCAGTTACCTTCTGATAGCGGGGGGGGCAGATACGCAGTATTTT.

V usage is TRBV29-1 and J usage is TRBJ2-3; 7 bases match TRBD1. This CDR3 has 14 residues. CDR1 and CDR2 (germline): SQVTM, ANQGSEA. V gave up 7 bases and J gave up 3 bases; unmatched junction bases: 10. The CDR3 DNA reads TGCAGCGCTAGACAGGGTGGAATTACAGATACGCAGTATTTT. Amino acids: CSARQGGITDTQYF.

The chain has TRBV28 and TRBJ1-5; D might be TRBD1 (5 bases). Germline values: CDR1 MDHEN, CDR2 SYDVKM. Trimming shortened V by 5 bases and J by 5 bases, and 16 bases separated the two germline ends. The CDR3 covers 15 residues. The CDR3 loop reads CASSPPGGGYQPQHF. CDR3 DNA sequence: TGTGCCAGCAGTCCCCCCGGTGGGGGGTATCAGCCCCAGCATTTT.

The genes are TRBV7-9 and TRBJ2-6, with D maybe TRBD1 (7 bases). Trimming shortened V by 0 bases and J by 3 bases, and 15 bases separated the two germline ends. The V gene's germline CDR1 is SEHNR and CDR2 FQNEAQ (reference sequence). The CDR3 is 18 residues long. CDR3 amino acids: CASSLATGRLGGANVLTF. Written as DNA, the CDR3 is TGTGCCAGCAGCTTAGCGACAGGGAGGCTTGGTGGGGCCAACGTCCTGACTTTC.

This clone was seen a few times. This chain links TRBV10-3 with TRBJ2-7, with TRBD2 identical over 11 bases. The CDR3 runs to 15 residues. V dropped 0 bases and J dropped 4; count of bases not matched to a gene: 2. Germline CDR1 reads ENHRY; CDR2 reads SYGVKD. The CDR3, as DNA: TGTGCCATCAGTGAGTCAGGACTAGCGGGTTACGAGCAGTACTTC. The encoded protein is CAISESGLAGYEQYF.

This rearrangement joins TRBV27 to TRBJ1-5; TRBD1 is a possible D gene (5 bases). The CDR3 length is 14 residues. V was pared by 3 bases and J by 7 bases, with 13 bases between. Germline V gene sequence: CDR1 MNHEY, CDR2 SMNVEV (reference sequence). CDR3 sequence: CASSFAAGSQPQHF. The CDR3 nucleotides are TGTGCCAGCAGTTTTGCGGCAGGGTCCCAGCCCCAGCATTTT.

The CDR3: CASSRQGGRGQPQHF. The CDR3 DNA reads as TGTGCCAGTAGTCGGCAGGGAGGAAGGGGTCAGCCCCAGCATTTT. V and J are TRBV19 and TRBJ1-5; maybe TRBD1 (5 bases). The CDR3 totals 15 residues. The V gene's germline CDR1 is LNHDA and CDR2 SQIVND (reference sequence). V was trimmed by 5 bases and J by 6 bases, leaving 17 bases between them.

Only a few counts were recorded for this clone. The CDR3 loop is CASSLGQGNEKLFF. The DNA for the CDR3 is TGTGCCAGCAGCCTGGGACAGGGGAACGAAAAACTGTTTTTT. The rearrangement uses TRBV6-5 and TRBJ1-4, with 10 bases matching TRBD1. This CDR3 region has 14 residues. The junction had 6 bases not matched to a gene; V was cut back by 6 bases and J by 8 bases. The germline V gene has CDR1 MNHEY and CDR2 SVGAGI.

The chain links TRBV12-5 to TRBJ2-7; 11 nucleotides match TRBD1. Germline lookup yields CDR1 LGHNT and CDR2 FRNRAP. V lost 5 bases, J lost 3 bases, and 6 bases stayed unmatched. The CDR3 has 15 amino acids. The CDR3 is CASGQGQGGFYEQYF. The CDR3, as DNA: TGTGCTAGTGGTCAGGGACAGGGGGGTTTCTACGAGCAGTACTTC.

The chain recombines TRBV3-1 (or the pseudogene TRBV3-2) with TRBJ2-3, with TRBD2 identical over 11 bases. The CDR3 length is 16 residues. Germline trimming cut 2 bases from V and 2 bases from J; bases unmatched to any gene: 3. The germline gives CDR1 LGHDT, CDR2 YNNKEL (reference sequence). CDR3 sequence (DNA): TGTGCCAGCAGCCAAACTAGCGGGAGTAACACAGATACGCAGTATTTT. Translated: CASSQTSGSNTDTQYF.